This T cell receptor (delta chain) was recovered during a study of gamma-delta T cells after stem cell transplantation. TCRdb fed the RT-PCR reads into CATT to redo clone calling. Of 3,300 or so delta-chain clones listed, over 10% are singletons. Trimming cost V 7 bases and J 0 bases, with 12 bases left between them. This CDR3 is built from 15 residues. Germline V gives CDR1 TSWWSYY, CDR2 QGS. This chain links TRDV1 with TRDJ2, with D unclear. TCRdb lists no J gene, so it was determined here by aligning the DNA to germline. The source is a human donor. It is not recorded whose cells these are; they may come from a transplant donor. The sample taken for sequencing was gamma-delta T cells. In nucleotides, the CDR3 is TGTGCTCTTGCGGCAGGGCGGGCTTTGACAGCACAACTCTTCTTT. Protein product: CALAAGRALTAQLFF.